This TCR beta chain stems from a study of vaccination effects on CD4 cells after COVID-19. With respect to this clone: What it binds is not known.

The V and J ends lost 0 bases and 10 bases respectively, with 14 bases between them. Germline-derived CDR1 and CDR2 are SGHRS and YFSETQ. The CDR3 is 15 residues long. Sequencing used immunoSEQ multiplex PCR; TCRdb keeps in-frame clones, though not all of them. The sample consists of roughly 60,000 clones, 70% to 85% of them appearing once. The authors isolated CD4+ T cells after 9 to 10 days of culture. The rearrangement links TRBV5-1 to TRBJ1-6; D remains ambiguous. This TCR derives from a human donor who had a prior SARS-CoV-2 infection. Sequences were derived from CD4+ T cells from PBMCs cultured without peptide, sampled before COVID-19 vaccination. The CDR3 DNA sequence: TGCGCCAGCAGCTTGGGCGGGATCTCTAACTCACCCCTCCACTTT. This codes for CASSLGGISNSPLHF. Full variable domain (remainder filled in from reference TRBV5-1 and TRBJ1-6): KAGVTQTPRYLIKTRGQQVTLSCSPISGHRSVSWYQQTPGQGLQFLFEYFSETQRNKGNFPGRFSGRQFSNSRSEMNVSTLELGDSALYLCASSLGGISNSPLHFGNGTRLTVT.